Shown below are 11 T cell receptor beta chains from a single sample sequenced in a study of monozygotic twins with inflammatory bowel disease. TCRdb reprocessed the 5' RACE reads and stores each CDR3 protein as one record, lacking DNA. Recorded for this sample: about 130,000 distinct CDR3 sequences. Sequencing used blood. Source of these receptors: a human donor with ulcerative colitis or Crohn's disease, or a healthy co-twin of an affected twin (not recorded which).

This chain links TRBV27 with TRBJ1-5; TCRdb designates TRBD1, a call that cannot be tested without DNA. Germline values: CDR1 MNHEY, CDR2 SMNVEV (reference sequence). This CDR3 has 14 residues. The CDR3 spells CASSFGGLNSAQHF.

The gene calls are TRBV5-6 and TRBJ2-5; lacking DNA, the TRBD2 call made by TCRdb goes unchecked. Germline V lookup: CDR1 SGHDT, CDR2 YYEEEE. CDR3 length: 16 residues. The CDR3 region is CASSPGWAGSLETQYF.

V is TRBV2 and J is TRBJ1-5; TCRdb returns TRBD1, unconfirmable since there is no DNA. This CDR3 contains 15 residues. Germline V gives CDR1 SNHLY, CDR2 FYNNEI. CDR3 in amino acids: CASVEGPGNNQPQHF.

This rearrangement joins TRBV7-2 to TRBJ2-7. In germline, CDR1 is SGHTA, CDR2 FQGNSA. The CDR3 loop spans 14 amino acids. The CDR3 loop reads CASSLVAGIYEQYF.

This clonotype shows up as medium-sized by frequency. The chain recombines TRBV7-2 with TRBJ2-3; TCRdb outputs TRBD2, but without DNA this stays unchecked. The germline gives CDR1 SGHTA, CDR2 FQGNSA. The CDR3 has 18 residues. CDR3 sequence reads: CASSFPFGSGQRTDTQYF.

J is TRBJ1-1 and V is TRBV12-3 or TRBV12-4. The CDR3 has 15 amino acids. The CDR3 reads CASSRNTRENTEAFF.

The chain links TRBV7-9 to TRBJ2-7; TCRdb proposes TRBD2, but this gene call is untestable without DNA. This CDR3 has 15 amino acids. In germline, CDR1 is SEHNR, CDR2 FQNEAQ (reference sequence). The CDR3 protein is CASSYTSGVYDEQYF.

CDR3 in amino acids: CSARDLGLRGINEQFF. This chain links TRBV20-1 with TRBJ2-1; the TRBD2 assignment by TCRdb is unverifiable without DNA. The CDR3 runs 16 residues. Germline CDR1 is DFQATT and CDR2 is SNEGSKA (reference sequence).

This chain uses TRBV6-1 with TRBJ2-1; TCRdb's D call, TRBD2, is unchecked because there is no DNA. CDR3 length: 18 residues. From germline, CDR1 is MNHNS and CDR2 SASEGT. The CDR3 is CASSGTSGRARGYNEQFF.

The chain employs TRBV10-3 and TRBJ1-4. There are 11 residues in the CDR3. Germline lookup yields CDR1 ENHRY and CDR2 SYGVKD. The CDR3 region is CAISPGEKLFF.

The genes are TRBV24-1 and TRBJ1-4. Germline V gene sequence: CDR1 KGHDR, CDR2 SFDVKD. The CDR3 totals 11 residues. The CDR3 is CIRGGNEKLFF.